The T cell receptor (beta chain) under discussion was sequenced for a study of metastatic and nonmetastatic thyroid tumors. Overall study: The study looked at repertoires side by side in blood and in tumor or nodule tissue from malignant and benign thyroid patients. General study findings and limits: Relative to benign nodules, malignant thyroid tumors were reportedly characterized by significantly elevated TCR beta diversity in blood and tumor.

Until they underwent thyroid surgery, no patient had received any treatment. Authors' methods: CDR3 was compared across clinicopathological groups, and the resulting differences were used to build a distant-metastasis classifier for papillary thyroid cancer. TCRdb re-processed the PCR reads through MiXCR. TCRdb's processing, not the study's, gives the V and J calls here. The sample consists of 30,000 to 35,000 clones, over 15% of them appearing once. The germline gives CDR1 DFQATT, CDR2 SNEGSKA (reference sequence). V shed 1 base and J shed 8 bases, with 5 bases lying between them. CDR3 length: 10 amino acids. In the case of this clone: Its antigen is not known.

The receptor was isolated from a female donor with papillary thyroid cancer or a benign thyroid nodule (not recorded which). Some clones in this sample may be carry-over from other donors' samples. V gene TRBV20-1 combines with J gene TRBJ1-2; D is unresolved. The sequencing sample was made of blood. In DNA, the CDR3 is TGCAGTGCTAGAGTCGGAGGCTACACCTTC. Its translation: CSARVGGYTF.